The present T cell receptor beta chain was sequenced within a study of T cell clonality in common variable immunodeficiency. This clone came up many times. The antigen is not known. The read terminates 3 residues ahead of where the CDR3 ends, so the germline J gene completes it. The repertoire was sequenced with immunoSEQ multiplex PCR; TCRdb's copy has only in-frame clones and lacks some. The sample was found to contain some 53,000 clones, and every one recurs. Whole-study findings and limits: Compared with controls, CVID subjects had fewer shared TCRbeta clones. Compared with healthy controls, CVID subjects showed increased TCRbeta clonality, mostly in about a third.

This CDR3 is built from 14 residues. The V and J ends lost 4 bases and 8 bases, in that order; junction bases with no gene match: 5. CDR1 and CDR2 from the germline V gene are SGHTA and FQGNSA. This sequence joins TRBV7-2 and TRBJ2-2, with TRBD1 identical over 9 bases. This receptor was obtained from a person aged 18-70 years in good health. The sample consisted of peripheral blood mononuclear cells. The CDR3 here is CASSWGQGRGELFF. The sequenced part of the CDR3 DNA is TGTGCCAGCAGCTGGGGACAGGGTAGGGGGGAG.